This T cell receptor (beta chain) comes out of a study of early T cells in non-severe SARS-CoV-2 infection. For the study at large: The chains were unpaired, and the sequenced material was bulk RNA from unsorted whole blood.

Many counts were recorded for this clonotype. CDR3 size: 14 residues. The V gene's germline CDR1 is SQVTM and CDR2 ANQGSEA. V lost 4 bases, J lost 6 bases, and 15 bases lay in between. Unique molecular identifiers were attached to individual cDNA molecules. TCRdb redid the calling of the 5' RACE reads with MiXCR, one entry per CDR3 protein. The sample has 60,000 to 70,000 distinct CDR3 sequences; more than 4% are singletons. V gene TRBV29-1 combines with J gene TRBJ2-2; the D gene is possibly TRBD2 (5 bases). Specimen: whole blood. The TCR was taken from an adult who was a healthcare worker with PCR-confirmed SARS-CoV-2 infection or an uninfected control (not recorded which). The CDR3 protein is CSVGTHVRAGELFF. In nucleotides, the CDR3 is TGCAGCGTTGGTACTCATGTGAGGGCCGGGGAGCTGTTTTTT.